This T cell receptor beta chain came from a study of molecular identifiers for immune sequencing clone quantification. Germline-derived CDR1 and CDR2 are SGHDT and YYEEEE. The CDR3 contains 12 residues. V gave up 4 bases and J gave up 5 bases, with 7 bases separating them. TCRdb recomputed calls from the PCR reads with MiXCR, one row per CDR3 protein. The table shows about 320,000 distinct CDR3 sequences, with roughly a quarter occurring only once. Findings of the study overall: Underestimation of highly expanded clone sizes could arise where identical TCR molecules share a barcode.

Details on this clonotype: Its cognate antigen is unknown.

Sequences were obtained from naive CD8+ T cells from blood, with Jurkat cell RNA spiked in. Subset: FACS-sorted CD8+CD4-CCR7+CD45RA+ naive T cells. This TCR was recovered from a human donor in good health. Some libraries in this study had Jurkat cell RNA spiked in. This chain joins TRBV5-6 and TRBJ1-5; unclear D gene. CDR3 residues: CASSVSDQPQHF. CDR3 sequence (DNA): TGTGCCAGCAGCGTGTCAGATCAGCCCCAGCATTTT.